Each of the 24 T cell receptor beta chains below was sequenced from the same sample in a study of blood T cell repertoires in COVID-19. Sequenced by immunoSEQ multiplex PCR; TCRdb stores in-frame clones only, minus some. This sample has about 210,000 clones, with about 90% found just once. The sample taken for sequencing was peripheral blood. The origin of the receptors is a man in his thirties or forties with acute or convalescent COVID-19.

V gene TRBV29-1 combines with J gene TRBJ1-2, with D possibly TRBD1 on 5 matching bases. V was shortened by 6 bases and J by 2 bases, with 10 bases between the two germline ends. Germline CDR1 and CDR2: SQVTM and ANQGSEA. The CDR3 runs 12 residues. The CDR3 loop reads CSVPGHNYGYTF. The DNA of the CDR3 is TGCAGCGTGCCCGGACACAACTATGGCTACACCTTC.

Only a few counts were recorded for this clone. This chain's CDR3 is CASSQDLGAGGWEQYF. CDR3 coding DNA: TGCGCCAGCAGCCAAGATTTGGGGGCCGGAGGTTGGGAGCAGTACTTC. The chain couples TRBV4-1 to TRBJ2-7; tentatively, D is TRBD1 (6 bases). Germline CDR1 reads MGHRA; CDR2 reads YSYEKL. Deletions cut 0 bases from V and 7 bases from J, with 19 bases between. CDR3 length: 16 amino acids.

The chain recombines TRBV3-1 (or the pseudogene TRBV3-2) with TRBJ2-3; D ambiguous. The germline CDR1 and CDR2 sequences are LGHDT and YNNKEL (reference sequence). This CDR3 has 13 residues. Trimming stripped 4 bases from V and 9 bases from J, with 14 bases between. CDR3 sequence (DNA): TGTGCCAGCAGCCTAAAGACTCCCCACACGCAGTATTTT. Translated, it gives CASSLKTPHTQYF.

The chain joins TRBV5-4 to TRBJ2-7; tentative D call: TRBD2 (6 bases). This CDR3 spans 13 amino acids. The germline gives CDR1 SGHNT, CDR2 YYREEE (reference sequence). Trimming took 4 bases from V and 3 from J, leaving 11 bases between them. For the CDR3, the DNA is TGTGCCAGCAGCCCGGGGGTCAGCTACGAGCAGTACTTC. Protein sequence: CASSPGVSYEQYF.

On this clone: The identical CDR3 is also encoded by other nucleotide sequences in the sample. The chain links TRBV29-1 to TRBJ1-1; 8 bases fit TRBD1. Germline V gene lookup returns CDR1 SQVTM and CDR2 ANQGSEA. The trim removed 7 bases at V and 1 base at J, leaving 2 bases unmatched. The CDR3 has 12 residues. In nucleotides, the CDR3 is TGCAGCGGCGACAGGGGGAACACTGAAGCTTTCTTT. Protein sequence: CSGDRGNTEAFF.

The chain uses TRBV6-5 and TRBJ1-4, with 9 bases identical to TRBD1. This CDR3 is 15 amino acids long. The V and J ends lost 6 bases and 6 bases, in that order; junction bases with no gene match: 8. Per the germline V gene, CDR1 is MNHEY and CDR2 is SVGAGI. CDR3: CASSPRTGVDEKLFF. In nucleotides, the CDR3 is TGTGCCAGCAGCCCCCGGACAGGGGTAGATGAAAAACTGTTTTTT.

The chain uses TRBV27 and TRBJ2-1; 13 bases are a match to TRBD2. J was trimmed by 12 bases and V by 8 bases; bases with no gene match: 7. The CDR3 spans 13 residues. CDR1 MNHEY and CDR2 SMNVEV come from the germline V gene (reference sequence). CDR3 protein: CASCQTSGRPQFF. CDR3 coding DNA: TGTGCCAGCTGCCAGACTAGCGGGAGGCCGCAGTTCTTC.

CDR3 amino acids: CASSRLTGGMSGNTIYF. The CDR3 DNA sequence: TGTGCCAGCAGCCGCTTGACAGGGGGCATGTCTGGAAACACCATATATTTT. V is TRBV7-9 and J is TRBJ1-3; 10 positions match TRBD1. Losses at the gene ends were 5 bases for V and 1 base for J; bases not matched to a gene: 8. CDR1 is SEHNR and CDR2 is FQNEAQ in the germline V gene (reference sequence). The CDR3 is 17 residues long.

DNA of the CDR3: TGCGCCAGCAGCTTCTCTACAGGGGGCTCCTACGAGCAGTACTTC. This encodes CASSFSTGGSYEQYF. V gene TRBV5-1 combines with J gene TRBJ2-7; TRBD1 matches at 8 bases. V shed 2 bases and J 0 bases; nucleotides not matched to a gene: 4. This CDR3 region has 15 residues. The V gene's germline CDR1 is SGHRS and CDR2 YFSETQ. The whole variable domain, remainder taken from reference TRBV5-1 and TRBJ2-7, is KAGVTQTPRYLIKTRGQQVTLSCSPISGHRSVSWYQQTPGQGLQFLFEYFSETQRNKGNFPGRFSGRQFSNSRSEMNVSTLELGDSALYLCASSFSTGGSYEQYFGPGTRLTVT.

This chain links TRBV11-1 with TRBJ2-1; D unclear. From germline, CDR1 is SGHAT and CDR2 FQDESV (reference sequence). Trimming pared 3 bases from V and 8 bases from J, leaving 8 bases between. The CDR3 runs to 12 residues. CDR3 bases: TGTGCCAGCAGCTTCCTAGGTTATGAGCAGTTCTTC. This translates into CASSFLGYEQFF.

The J gene is TRBJ2-1, the V gene TRBV12-5; D gene uncertain. CDR1 is LGHNT, CDR2 FRNRAP, per germline. V was shortened by 0 bases and J by 8 bases, with 5 bases between the two germline ends. CDR3 length: 12 residues. The CDR3 protein is CASGLVPDEQFF. CDR3 bases: TGTGCTAGTGGTTTGGTCCCGGATGAGCAGTTCTTC.

This rearrangement joins TRBV18 to TRBJ1-5; D is undetermined. This CDR3 contains 12 residues. Trimming removed 2 bases at V and 6 bases at J, with 5 bases between. CDR1 KGHSH and CDR2 LQKENI come from the germline V gene. The CDR3, as DNA: TGTGCCAGCTCACCAACTAGTCAGCCCCAGCATTTT. As protein: CASSPTSQPQHF. The full variable domain, completed using reference TRBV18 and TRBJ1-5, is NAGVMQNPRHLVRRRGQEARLRCSPMKGHSHVYWYRQLPEEGLKFMVYLQKENIIDESGMPKERFSAEFPKEGPSILRIQQVVRGDSAAYFCASSPTSQPQHFGDGTRLSIL.

The chain combines TRBV2 with TRBJ1-5; D is possibly TRBD1 (6 bases). The CDR3 runs to 16 residues. The germline V gene has CDR1 SNHLY and CDR2 FYNNEI. V lost 1 base and J 5 bases, leaving 15 bases between the germline ends. The CDR3: CASSEEGSWTDQPQHF. The CDR3 DNA reads as TGTGCCAGCAGTGAAGAGGGTTCGTGGACAGATCAGCCCCAGCATTTT.

This chain joins TRBV6-5 and TRBJ2-1; a weak D match, TRBD2 (5 bases). V was clipped by 2 bases and J by 6 bases, with 14 bases between them. The CDR3 loop spans 15 amino acids. CDR1 is MNHEY and CDR2 is SVGAGI in the germline V gene. This CDR3 reads CASSYERGTGNEQFF. The DNA for the CDR3 is TGTGCCAGCAGTTACGAACGGGGAACGGGCAATGAGCAGTTCTTC.

The rearrangement links TRBV5-1 to TRBJ2-3; 10 bases align to TRBD1. Germline trimming cut 4 bases from V and 4 bases from J; bases unmatched to any gene: 6. Germline V gives CDR1 SGHRS, CDR2 YFSETQ. The CDR3 runs to 15 residues. CDR3 protein: CASSTSGTGADTQYF. DNA for the CDR3: TGCGCCAGCAGCACTTCCGGGACAGGGGCAGATACGCAGTATTTT.

The gene calls are TRBV28 and TRBJ1-6; D may be TRBD1 (5 bases). The CDR3 contains 17 residues. CDR1 is MDHEN and CDR2 is SYDVKM in the germline V gene. V lost 8 bases to trimming and J lost 0 bases, with 17 bases between them. Here the CDR3 reads CASEISRTSSYNSPLHF. Written as DNA, the CDR3 is TGTGCCAGCGAAATTAGCAGGACAAGCTCCTATAATTCACCCCTCCACTTT.

The chain recombines TRBV28 with TRBJ2-5; TRBD2 agrees at 8 bases. In germline, CDR1 is MDHEN, CDR2 SYDVKM. Trimming removed 8 bases from V and 1 base from J; junction bases left unmatched: 9. CDR3 size: 15 residues. CDR3 in amino acids: CASQQFSGAQETQYF. CDR3 coding DNA: TGTGCCAGCCAGCAGTTTAGCGGGGCCCAAGAGACCCAGTACTTC.

This chain uses TRBV6-5 with TRBJ2-3; 8 bases line up with TRBD2. The CDR3 contains 15 residues. Germline CDR1 MNHEY, CDR2 SVGAGI. V dropped 7 bases and J dropped 3; count of bases not matched to a gene: 9. For the CDR3, the DNA is TGTGCCAGCAACCCGGGGGGGGCGAGGACAGATACGCAGTATTTT. Translation: CASNPGGARTDTQYF.

The J gene is TRBJ2-7, the V gene TRBV5-1; 10 nucleotides agree with TRBD2. CDR3 length equals 16 residues. V was clipped by 4 bases and J by 0 bases; unmatched bases: 7. CDR1 and CDR2 from the germline V gene are SGHRS and YFSETQ. Written as DNA, the CDR3 is TGCGCCAGCAGCATATCTGGACTAGCGGTCTCCTACGAGCAGTACTTC. Its protein product is CASSISGLAVSYEQYF.

The V and J genes are TRBV7-2 and TRBJ1-5, with 8 positions matching TRBD1. After removal of 1 base from V and 6 bases from J, the junction contained 8 bases not matched to a gene. CDR3 length: 16 residues. Germline CDR1 is SGHTA and CDR2 is FQGNSA. The CDR3, as DNA: TGTGCCAGCAGCTTAGATTGGAGACAGGGGAGTCAGCCCCAGCATTTT. Encoded protein: CASSLDWRQGSQPQHF.

This clone was seen a few times. The rearrangement uses TRBV5-1 and TRBJ1-2; D gene unclear. The CDR3 is made up of 13 amino acids. The germline CDR1 and CDR2 sequences are SGHRS and YFSETQ. With 1 base removed from V and 2 bases from J, the gap between germline ends came to 6 bases. The CDR3 DNA reads TGCGCCAGCAGCTTGCAGGAAAACTATGGCTACACCTTC. The encoded protein is CASSLQENYGYTF.

The V gene is TRBV19, the J gene TRBJ1-5, with D possibly matching TRBD1 (5 bases). Trimming left V 3 bases short and J 6 bases short, with 9 bases between. Germline V gene data show CDR1 as LNHDA and CDR2 as SQIVND (reference sequence). The CDR3 runs 13 residues. The CDR3 protein is CASSMQGGQPQHF. CDR3 bases: TGTGCCAGTAGTATGCAGGGCGGTCAGCCCCAGCATTTT.

On this clone itself: The identical CDR3 is also encoded by other nucleotide sequences in the sample. The chain combines TRBV18 with TRBJ1-1; D gene uncertain. CDR1 and CDR2 from the germline V gene are KGHSH and LQKENI. The CDR3 runs to 13 residues. With 2 bases removed from V and 4 bases from J, the gap between germline ends came to 8 bases. CDR3 coding DNA: TGTGCCAGCTCACCATTCCGGGGCACTGAAGCTTTCTTT. Translating gives CASSPFRGTEAFF.

This clone has just one count. The gene calls are TRBV10-1 and TRBJ2-7; TRBD2 aligns across 7 bases. V lost 3 bases and J lost 3; bases outside the gene matches: 11. Germline V gene sequence: CDR1 WNHNN, CDR2 SYGVQD (reference sequence). There are 16 residues in the CDR3. CDR3 nucleotides: TGCGCCAGCAGTGACCCCGGGACTACCGCGTTCTACGAGCAGTACTTC. Protein product: CASSDPGTTAFYEQYF.